A single sample is the source of the 9 T cell receptor beta chains below, sequenced in a study of persistence of HIV-infected CD4 T cells. Their cognate antigens are unknown. The libraries were made with immunoSEQ version 4 in survey mode. Produced via immunoSEQ multiplex PCR; TCRdb's table is partial and in-frame only. The sample yields about 46,000 clones, 70% to 90% seen once. Cells were stimulated nonspecifically with anti-CD3/anti-CD28 magnetic beads. CD4+ T cells upregulating both CD40 ligand and CD69 were sorted as responding cells. The sample was CD4+ T cells sorted from PBMCs after approximately 20-hour stimulation, taken from a patient who received antiretroviral therapy. These TCRs come from an adult woman with HIV who was CMV-seropositive.

This clone was recorded only once. The genes are TRBV5-1 and TRBJ1-2; 10 bases fit TRBD1. The CDR3 consists of 15 residues. The V gene's germline CDR1 is SGHRS and CDR2 YFSETQ. The ends lost 5 bases at V and 6 bases at J; junction bases unmatched: 10. CDR3: CASRVSGTGVDGYTF. The CDR3 DNA reads TGCGCCAGCAGAGTGTCCGGGACAGGGGTTGATGGCTACACCTTC.

V gene TRBV25-1 combines with J gene TRBJ1-4; D call uncertain. The CDR3 contains 13 residues. Germline V gene data show CDR1 as MGHDK and CDR2 as SYGVNS. Trimming removed 8 bases at V and 7 bases at J, with 14 bases between. The CDR3 loop reads CASAYGSGEKLFF. Here the CDR3 DNA reads TGTGCCAGCGCATACGGAAGTGGTGAAAAACTGTTTTTT.

The J gene is TRBJ1-2, the V gene TRBV5-6, with a possible D match to TRBD1 (6 bases). Trimming cost V 1 base and J 5 bases, with 15 bases left between them. CDR3 length equals 15 residues. Looked up from germline, CDR1 is SGHDT and CDR2 is YYEEEE. The CDR3 protein is CASSLRGGRGYGYTF. The CDR3 region has the DNA TGTGCCAGCAGCTTGCGTGGGGGGCGCGGATATGGCTACACCTTC.

The chain links TRBV4-3 to TRBJ1-2, with TRBD1 matching 8 bases. There are 13 residues in the CDR3. CDR1 and CDR2 from the germline V gene are LGHNA and YSLEER. The junction had 6 bases not matched to a gene; V was cut back by 5 bases and J by 7 bases. CDR3 in amino acids: CASSAQGGVGYTF. The CDR3 bases are TGCGCCAGCAGCGCACAGGGGGGAGTTGGCTACACCTTC.

This clone is a singleton in its sample. The chain carries TRBV28 and TRBJ2-1; either TRBD1 or TRBD2 may fit D (5 bases each). Trimming took 2 bases from V and 7 from J, leaving 12 bases between them. The germline gives CDR1 MDHEN, CDR2 SYDVKM. The CDR3 totals 14 residues. CDR3 coding DNA: TGTGCCAGCAGTTTAGGGGGTACCCGAAATGAGCAGTTCTTC. Residues: CASSLGGTRNEQFF.

This clone has a single count. The CDR3 protein is CASSQLTANTEAFF. The CDR3 DNA is TGTGCCAGCAGCCAGCTGACAGCGAACACTGAAGCTTTCTTT. The chain is built from TRBV14 and TRBJ1-1; D may be TRBD1 (5 bases). V was trimmed by 3 bases and J by 1 base, leaving 9 bases between them. This CDR3 contains 14 residues. The V gene's germline CDR1 is SGHDN and CDR2 FVKESK.

This sequence joins TRBV11-3 and TRBJ2-5; D may correspond to TRBD1 or TRBD2 (5 bases each). V dropped 2 bases and J dropped 0 bases, with 16 bases sitting between them. This CDR3 comprises 17 residues. Germline CDR1 SGHNT, CDR2 YENEEA. CDR3 loop: CASSLYSGQGDQETQYF. CDR3 in DNA: TGTGCCAGCAGCTTATATTCAGGCCAGGGAGACCAAGAGACCCAGTACTTC.

This clone was found once. CDR3 coding DNA: TGTGCCAGTGACAACTACTACGAGCAGTACTTC. It yields the protein CASDNYYEQYF. The rearrangement joins TRBV2 to TRBJ2-7, with D uncertain. The CDR3 contains 11 residues. V lost 9 bases and J lost 3, with 9 bases in between. The germline V gene encodes CDR1 SNHLY and CDR2 FYNNEI.

The chain joins TRBV3-1 (or the pseudogene TRBV3-2) to TRBJ2-4, with D hard to call. The length of the CDR3 is 13 residues. The V gene lost 3 bases and the J gene lost 5 bases, with 8 bases spanning the gap. CDR1 LGHDT and CDR2 YNNKEL come from the germline V gene (reference sequence). The CDR3 DNA reads as TGTGCCAGCAGCCAGCTAGGTGAAAACATTCAGTACTTC. Protein sequence: CASSQLGENIQYF.